The rows below give T cell receptor beta chains drawn from one sample of a study of shared clonotypes between healthy human individuals. Sequenced by immunoSEQ multiplex PCR; TCRdb stores in-frame clones only, minus some. The data show 450,000 to 500,000 clones, 81% seen once. The sample comprised PBMCs. Receptors originate from a middle-aged woman in good health. Some clones in this sample may be carry-over from other donors' samples. CDR3s include the opening cysteine and the closing phenylalanine or tryptophan. The D gene is left open where the match is weak. Clone size, where shown, is once, few, many, or a class for clones that have expanded.

V,D,length,J,size,DNA,CDR3
TRBV28,TRBD1,15,TRBJ2-7,NA,TGTGCCAGCAGTTCCCCGGGACAGGGCTCCTACGAGCAGTACTTC,CASSSPGQGSYEQYF
TRBV28,NA,17,TRBJ2-1,NA,TGTGCCAGCATAAGTGGGAACTTTATTAGCTCCTACAATGAGCAGTTCTTC,CASISGNFISSYNEQFF
TRBV28,NA,12,TRBJ1-6,many,TGTGCCAGCAGTTTAAAAAATTCGGCCCTCCACTTT,CASSLKNSALHF
TRBV5-4,NA,15,TRBJ2-7,NA,TGTGCCAGCAGCTCCACCGGGACACTCGTTTTCGAGCAGTACTTC,CASSSTGTLVFEQYF
TRBV5-1,TRBD1,15,TRBJ1-1,NA,TGCGCCAGCAGCTTGGGAGGGGGCGCCTCCACTGAAGCTTTCTTT,CASSLGGGASTEAFF
TRBV5-1,NA,17,TRBJ2-5,NA,TGCGCCAGCAGCTCTCAACCCCGTCCGGGGAACCAAGAGACCCAGTACTTC,CASSSQPRPGNQETQYF
TRBV7-2,NA,15,TRBJ1-2,NA,TGTGCCAGCAGCTTAGCCTCGGCAGGGGCGTTGGACTACACCTTC,CASSLASAGALDYTF
TRBV7-9,NA,13,TRBJ2-3,NA,TGTGCCAGCAGCTCCGCGATCGGAGATACGCAGTATTTT,CASSSAIGDTQYF
TRBV10-3,NA,16,TRBJ2-2,NA,TGTGCCATCAGTGAGTCCCGGGGAAGCGACACCGGGGAGCTGTTTTTT,CAISESRGSDTGELFF
TRBV28,NA,17,TRBJ1-4,NA,TGTGCCAGCAGTGACCCACGAGGCGGGTCCCTGAATGAAAAACTGTTTTTT,CASSDPRGGSLNEKLFF
TRBV9,NA,12,TRBJ1-5,NA,TGTGCCAGCAGCGCTGAGGACAGAAACCAGCATTTT,CASSAEDRNQHF
TRBV29-1,NA,15,TRBJ1-1,NA,TGCAGCGTTGTGAGTCGTGGGGGCCGGGACACTGAAGCTTTCTTT,CSVVSRGGRDTEAFF
TRBV15,NA,16,TRBJ1-2,NA,TGTGCCACCAGCAGAGGTCAGGGCAATCCTTTCTATGGCTACACCTTC,CATSRGQGNPFYGYTF
TRBV10-3,TRBD2,15,TRBJ2-3,NA,TGTGCCACACGGACTAGCGGGCCTAGCACAGATACGCAGTATTTT,CATRTSGPSTDTQYF
TRBV28,NA,12,TRBJ1-1,NA,TGTGCCAGCAGTTTACCGGCCGGAGGGGCTTTCTTT,CASSLPAGGAFF
TRBV11-3,TRBD2,14,TRBJ2-3,many,TGTGCCAGCAGTAGCGGGAGAGGTACAGATACGCAGTATTTT,CASSSGRGTDTQYF
TRBV9,NA,15,TRBJ1-6,NA,TGTGCCAGCAGCGGTAGATGGGGGGCCCATTCACCCCTCCACTTT,CASSGRWGAHSPLHF
TRBV7-9,NA,14,TRBJ2-5,many,TGTGCCAGCAGCCTAGGACAGATCCAAGAGACCCAGTACTTC,CASSLGQIQETQYF
TRBV7-8,NA,14,TRBJ1-1,NA,TGTGCCAGCAGCCCACCCGGCTGGAACACTGAAGCTTTCTTT,CASSPPGWNTEAFF
TRBV21-1,NA,14,TRBJ2-2,NA,TGTGCCAGCAGCCCACGGACAGGGCCCGGGGAGCTGTTTTTT,CASSPRTGPGELFF
TRBV28,NA,12,TRBJ1-1,NA,TGTGCCAGCAGGTCGGGGAACACTGAAGCTTTCTTT,CASRSGNTEAFF
TRBV5-4,TRBD1,14,TRBJ2-7,once,TGTGCCAGCAGCTTGGGGGGACAGGCCCTGGGGCAGTACTTC,CASSLGGQALGQYF
TRBV11-2,TRBD2,15,TRBJ2-2,NA,TGTGCCAGCAGGTTAGCGGGAGGAAGCACCGGGGAGCTGTTTTTT,CASRLAGGSTGELFF
TRBV6-5,NA,15,TRBJ2-2,NA,TGTGCCAGCAGTTCCGGGCCCCAGCGCACCGGGGAGCTGTTTTTT,CASSSGPQRTGELFF
TRBV7-9,TRBD1,15,TRBJ2-7,NA,TGTGCCAGCAGCCCGACAGGGGGCGCTTCCTACGAGCAGTACTTC,CASSPTGGASYEQYF
TRBV7-9,NA,15,TRBJ1-2,few,TGTGCCAGCAGCTCTCGGGAGGGGCCCGACTATGGCTACACCTTC,CASSSREGPDYGYTF